Sequencing of this TCR beta chain was carried out in a study of blood T cells in healthy people across ages (dated by TCRdb to 2013 to 2016). General notes on the study: Template switching captured roughly one uniquely barcoded TCR beta cDNA molecule per two T cells in model experiments. The study measured age-related changes in TCR beta repertoire diversity using deep sequencing normalized with unique cDNA molecular identifiers. The donors were divided into four age groups: young (average 16 years), middle-aged (about 40), aged (around 67) and long-lived (82). To avoid experimental bias, donors of different ages were randomly spread across the sequencing lanes. Two additional independent replicas of 1 million unique cDNA reads from the same blood draw were analyzed for two donors (one aged 18 to 30 and one aged 80 or older).

Libraries were made using 5' RACE. A second PCR of roughly 7 to 12 cycles was performed with a sample-barcoded 5' primer and a J-beta primer mix. A template-switch 5' adaptor carrying 12 random nucleotides introduced a unique molecular identifier onto each TCR beta cDNA molecule. Each sample yielded at least 3 million CDR3-containing paired-end reads. First-strand cDNA was synthesized from all RNA with the Mint cDNA synthesis kit, primed by a TRBC-specific oligonucleotide. Following uracil-DNA glycosylase treatment, all cDNA underwent a first 18-cycle PCR with the universal primers M1SS and BC2_uni_R. Under the source paper's analysis protocol: Normalization of each sample was performed by random selection of 1 million high-quality reads, each carrying a distinct molecular identifier. Instead of being binned into consensus sequences, reads that shared molecular identifiers were thrown out. MiTCR, set to a Q25 quality threshold and the strictest error-elimination algorithm, was used for CDR3 identification, clonotype clustering and error correction. A nonparametric unseen species model with Euler transformation was used to estimate lower-bound total TCR beta diversity. TCRdb reprocessing: public reads trimmed at Q25 with fastp, clones called with MiXCR, in-frame beta chains kept. CDR3 protein sequences are deduplicated, and each keeps its most common genes and DNA. TCRdb's processing, not the study's, gives the V and J calls here. This sample has fewer than 2 million distinct CDR3 sequences in its table, and about 39% of those were observed once. Jointly, the top ten make up 23% of the sample.

Systemically healthy Caucasian individuals from Russia, about 38 in total and aged about 6 to 100 years, were included as donors. Ten milliliters of peripheral blood were drawn from each donor into EDTA-treated Vacutainer tubes. Ficoll-Paque density-gradient centrifugation was used to isolate PBMCs, with at least 6 million obtained per sample. Total RNA was extracted from PBMCs with Trizol reagent, with at least 6 micrograms obtained per sample. For every donor, flow cytometry on a PBMC aliquot measured the percentage of naive CD45RAhigh/CD27high T cells. In the case of this clonotype: Its antigen has not been determined. No much larger clone exists at a distance of one base, and base qualities are not known.

On the study overall, not on this receptor specifically: Estimates of total diversity based on one million sequenced T cells were regarded as lower bounds and as underestimates. Since profiling was done on bulk unsorted PBMCs, naive and antigen-experienced compartments could not be conclusively compared. Observed TCR beta diversity correlated strongly with the percentage of naive T cells measured by flow cytometry. As age increased, observed TCR beta diversity per million T cells dropped in a roughly linear way, and a significant reduction was already evident by age about 36. Because donor CMV infection status was unknown, age-related changes in expanded clonotypes were potentially confounded. The long-lived group showed more naive CD4+ T cells, fewer expanded clones and increased TCR diversity than the aged group, suggesting age selection.

Sequencing was done on a sample of blood. This receptor was obtained from a human donor in good health.

The DNA is TGTGCCACCAGCAGACGGGCGGGACGGGACAGGGCATTAGCTAACTATGGCTACACCTTC. Its translation reads: CATSRRAGRDRALANYGYTF. The rearrangement combines TRBV15 with TRBJ1-2, with 9 middle bases fitting TRBD1. The CDR3 has 20 amino acids, counting the end cysteine and phenylalanine. Here the CDR3 DNA is all that survives: 60 bases in frame from base 1. The V end gives up 2 bases and the J end 0 bases, leaving 16 bases in the junction not matched to a gene. CDR1 and CDR2 are read off the germline V gene (reference sequence) as LNHNV and YYDKDF.